The T cell receptor (beta chain) described here comes from a study of blood T cell repertoires in COVID-19. Repertoires were generated with immunoSEQ multiplex PCR, while TCRdb's copy carries only in-frame clones and drops some. Of 650,000 to 800,000 clones listed, around 89% were seen once; the top ten hold 0.2% to 0.3%. CDR3 length: 10 residues. Germline V gene lookup returns CDR1 SEHNR and CDR2 FQNEAQ (reference sequence). V dropped 11 bases and J dropped 3 bases, with 7 bases sitting between them. Material for sequencing was peripheral blood. The clonotype originates from a woman aged 18-30 years with acute or convalescent COVID-19. The chain joins TRBV7-9 to TRBJ1-2; D call uncertain. CDR3 sequence reads: CAADDYGYTF. Written as DNA, the CDR3 is TGTGCCGCGGATGACTATGGCTACACCTTC.